Shown below are 30 T cell receptor beta chains from a single sample sequenced in a study of OX40 agonist ivuxolimab in advanced cancers. Repertoires were generated with immunoSEQ multiplex PCR, while TCRdb's copy carries only in-frame clones and drops some. The table lists 95,000 to 120,000 clones, approximately 90% of them singletons, with under 0.85% in the top ten. The input for sequencing was CD4+ or CD8+ T cells sorted from blood, taken in a trial of the OX40 agonist ivuxolimab. These receptors were obtained from an adult with an advanced solid tumor such as melanoma, head and neck, liver or kidney cancer.

The chain links TRBV7-6 to TRBJ1-5, with 11 bases identical to TRBD1. Germline CDR1 SGHVS, CDR2 FNYEAQ. V dropped 5 bases and J dropped 7; count of bases not matched to a gene: 4. CDR3 size: 14 residues. The CDR3 DNA reads as TGTGCCAGCAGCCCCGGGACAGGGGGACAGCCCCAGCATTTT. This sequence encodes CASSPGTGGQPQHF.

The rearrangement uses TRBV11-2 and TRBJ1-2, with no clear D. With 1 base removed from V and 3 bases from J, the gap between germline ends came to 3 bases. Germline V gene sequence: CDR1 SGHAT, CDR2 FQNNGV. This CDR3 comprises 12 residues. The CDR3 spells CASSLVDYGYTF. The CDR3 DNA sequence: TGTGCCAGCAGCTTAGTAGACTATGGCTACACCTTC. The variable domain in full, with the rest retrieved from reference TRBV11-2 and TRBJ1-2, is EAGVAQSPRYKIIEKRQSVAFWCNPISGHATLYWYQQILGQGPKLLIQFQNNGVVDDSQLPKDRFSAERLKGVDSTLKIQPAKLEDSAVYLCASSLVDYGYTFGSGTRLTVV.

The chain carries TRBV5-6 and TRBJ1-5; weak D call: TRBD1 (5 bases). The CDR3 totals 15 residues. The germline V and J ends were trimmed by 2 bases and 1 base, with 10 bases remaining between them. The germline gives CDR1 SGHDT, CDR2 YYEEEE. Here the CDR3 DNA reads TGTGCCAGCAGCTTTCGAGGGGTAAGCAATCAGCCCCAGCATTTT. Translating it yields CASSFRGVSNQPQHF.

The chain couples TRBV19 to TRBJ2-5; a weak D match, TRBD2 (5 bases). This CDR3 spans 16 amino acids. The V end was cut by 3 bases, the J end by 2 bases, with 16 bases between. CDR1 is LNHDA, CDR2 SQIVND, per germline (reference sequence). The CDR3 here is CASSMLGAESQETQYF. The CDR3 DNA is TGTGCCAGTAGTATGTTGGGAGCGGAGTCACAAGAGACCCAGTACTTC.

The chain carries TRBV5-5 and TRBJ1-2; tentative D call: TRBD1 (5 bases). Germline assignment: CDR1 SGHKS and CDR2 YYEKEE (reference sequence). Trimming removed 4 bases at V and 3 bases at J, with 19 bases between. CDR3 length equals 16 residues. In DNA, the CDR3 is TGTGCCAGCAGCCCAACCCAGGGCCAGAATTACTATGGCTACACCTTC. Amino acids: CASSPTQGQNYYGYTF.

CDR3 residues: CASSKGDRVGEQYF. Here the CDR3 DNA reads TGTGCCAGTTCTAAAGGGGACAGGGTCGGCGAGCAGTACTTC. The chain couples TRBV19 to TRBJ2-7; 9 bases are a match to TRBD1. With V trimmed by 8 bases and J by 6 bases, 11 bases remained unmatched. This CDR3 spans 14 amino acids. Germline CDR1 and CDR2: LNHDA and SQIVND (reference sequence).

By its share, this clone is medium-sized (0.01 to 0.1%). The chain couples TRBV6-5 to TRBJ1-2; D is uncertain. The CDR3 runs to 12 residues. Per germline, CDR1 MNHEY and CDR2 SVGAGI. V was cut by 5 bases and J by 8 bases, with 12 bases left in between. CDR3: CASSARQAGYTF. DNA for the CDR3: TGTGCCAGCAGTGCCCGCCAGGCGGGCTACACCTTC.

This clone came up once. This rearrangement joins TRBV7-8 to TRBJ2-3; TRBD2 is a possible D gene (6 bases). The CDR3 covers 14 residues. Germline CDR1 reads SGHVS; CDR2 reads FQNEAQ. V shed 6 bases and J shed 0 bases, with 10 bases lying between them. The CDR3 spells CASRRDLSTDTQYF. In DNA form, the CDR3 reads TGTGCCAGCAGACGGGACTTGAGCACAGATACGCAGTATTTT.

This chain links TRBV15 with TRBJ2-3, with TRBD1 identical over 8 bases. V shed 3 bases and J 4 bases; nucleotides not matched to a gene: 9. The CDR3 is 16 amino acids. CDR1 is LNHNV, CDR2 YYDKDF, per germline (reference sequence). CDR3: CATSRETPGGADTQYF. The CDR3 DNA follows: TGTGCCACCAGCAGGGAAACGCCAGGGGGCGCAGATACGCAGTATTTT.

The chain uses TRBV5-1 and TRBJ2-3, with no clear D. The germline V gene encodes CDR1 SGHRS and CDR2 YFSETQ. The CDR3 is 14 residues long. V was shortened by 0 bases and J by 5 bases, with 10 bases between the two germline ends. CDR3 amino acids: CASSLGPVGDTQYF. For the CDR3, the DNA is TGCGCCAGCAGCTTGGGCCCAGTCGGAGATACGCAGTATTTT. Complete variable domain (other parts from reference TRBV5-1 and TRBJ2-3): KAGVTQTPRYLIKTRGQQVTLSCSPISGHRSVSWYQQTPGQGLQFLFEYFSETQRNKGNFPGRFSGRQFSNSRSEMNVSTLELGDSALYLCASSLGPVGDTQYFGPGTRLTVL.

The chain carries TRBV2 and TRBJ1-3; D not resolved. Germline V gives CDR1 SNHLY, CDR2 FYNNEI. Trimming cost V 6 bases and J 0 bases, with 6 bases left between them. The CDR3 spans 13 residues. In nucleotides, the CDR3 is TGTGCCAGCAGGGGCGGCTCTGGAAACACCATATATTTT. It yields the protein CASRGGSGNTIYF.

V and J are TRBV2 and TRBJ2-7; 12 nucleotides line up with TRBD2. This CDR3 has 14 residues. Germline V gene sequence: CDR1 SNHLY, CDR2 FYNNEI. V was clipped by 4 bases and J by 3 bases; unmatched bases: 1. The CDR3 nucleotides are TGTGCCAGCAGTGCGACTAGCGGGGGCTACGAGCAGTACTTC. This gives the protein CASSATSGGYEQYF.

The chain is built from TRBV6-6 and TRBJ2-7; 9 positions agree with TRBD2. V shed 5 bases, J shed 7 bases, and the junction held 9 bases outside the gene matches. CDR3 length equals 14 residues. Germline V lookup: CDR1 MNHNY, CDR2 SVGAGI (reference sequence). CDR3 coding DNA: TGTGCCAGCAGTCGACTAGCGGCAGCCCCTGAGCAGTACTTC. Encoded protein: CASSRLAAAPEQYF.

This clone was observed a few times. This chain uses TRBV19 with TRBJ2-3; 9 bases are shared with TRBD1. CDR1 and CDR2 from the germline V gene are LNHDA and SQIVND (reference sequence). This CDR3 is 15 amino acids long. Germline trimming cut 4 bases from V and 2 bases from J; bases unmatched to any gene: 4. CDR3 bases: TGTGCCAGTAGTAGGGGACAGGGTTTCACAGATACGCAGTATTTT. It specifies CASSRGQGFTDTQYF.

This clone was detected only once. V is TRBV6-5 and J is TRBJ1-5; D gene unclear. CDR3 length: 13 residues. Trimming left V 6 bases short and J 1 base short, with 7 bases between. Germline loops: CDR1 MNHEY, CDR2 SVGAGI. The CDR3 DNA reads as TGTGCCAGCAGGGGGTTCAGCAATCAGCCCCAGCATTTT. It is translated as CASRGFSNQPQHF.

V usage is TRBV6-5 and J usage is TRBJ1-1; 10 bases map to TRBD1. The CDR3 spans 14 residues. CDR1 MNHEY and CDR2 SVGAGI come from the germline V gene. V gave up 7 bases and J gave up 3 bases; unmatched junction bases: 5. As DNA, the CDR3 is TGTGCCAGCAAACGACAGGGGGCGGACACTGAAGCTTTCTTT. The encoded protein is CASKRQGADTEAFF.

The chain joins TRBV29-1 to TRBJ2-5, with 7 bases fitting TRBD1. This CDR3 comprises 14 residues. Germline values: CDR1 SQVTM, CDR2 ANQGSEA. Trimming cost V 7 bases and J 0 bases; bases outside gene matches: 8. The CDR3 DNA is TGCAGCGGGCGTACGGGACAGAACCAAGAGACCCAGTACTTC. Translated: CSGRTGQNQETQYF. The full variable domain, completed using reference TRBV29-1 and TRBJ2-5, is SAVISQKPSRDICQRGTSLTIQCQVDSQVTMMFWYRQQPGQSLTLIATANQGSEATYESGFVIDKFPISRPNLTFSTLTVSNMSPEDSSIYLCSGRTGQNQETQYFGPGTRLLVL.

V usage is TRBV19 and J usage is TRBJ1-5; D gene unclear. The germline V gene has CDR1 LNHDA and CDR2 SQIVND (reference sequence). V dropped 2 bases and J dropped 5 bases, with 13 bases sitting between them. This CDR3 comprises 15 residues. The CDR3 reads CASSISPGSYQPQHF. Written as DNA, the CDR3 is TGTGCCAGTAGTATAAGTCCCGGCAGCTATCAGCCCCAGCATTTT.

J is TRBJ1-6 and V is TRBV30, with 8 bases that match TRBD1. This CDR3 has 14 amino acids. V dropped 2 bases and J dropped 11; count of bases not matched to a gene: 8. CDR1 is GTSNPN and CDR2 is SVGIG in the germline V gene (reference sequence). As DNA, the CDR3 is TGTGCCTGGAGTAACGGACAGGGTAGGCCACCCCTCCACTTT. This gives the protein CAWSNGQGRPPLHF. The full variable domain, its missing parts supplied by reference TRBV30 and TRBJ1-6, is SQTIHQWPATLVQPVGSPLSLECTVEGTSNPNLYWYRQAAGRGLQLLFYSVGIGQISSEVPQNLSASRPQDRQFILSSKKLLLSDSGFYLCAWSNGQGRPPLHFGNGTRLTVT.

This chain uses TRBV11-2 with TRBJ2-3; the match to TRBD2 covers 13 bases. Per the germline V gene, CDR1 is SGHAT and CDR2 is FQNNGV. This CDR3 comprises 16 residues. The V gene end was trimmed by 3 bases and the J gene end by 2 bases; junction bases not matched to a gene: 2. The CDR3 protein is CASSLGLAGLTDTQYF. CDR3 DNA sequence: TGTGCCAGCAGCTTGGGACTAGCGGGACTCACAGATACGCAGTATTTT.

The chain uses TRBV19 and TRBJ2-3; 10 nucleotides agree with TRBD2. Germline CDR1 is LNHDA and CDR2 is SQIVND (reference sequence). V was clipped by 10 bases and J by 1 base; unmatched bases: 2. The CDR3 consists of 13 residues. The CDR3 reads CATGTSGTDTQYF. CDR3 nucleotides: TGTGCCACGGGGACTAGCGGCACAGATACGCAGTATTTT.

The rearrangement links TRBV30 to TRBJ2-7; 11 bases are a match to TRBD1. Germline CDR1 and CDR2: GTSNPN and SVGIG (reference sequence). This CDR3 comprises 14 residues. The junction had 8 bases not matched to a gene; V was cut back by 7 bases and J by 3 bases. Here the CDR3 reads CASRGTGGYYEQYF. Written as DNA, the CDR3 is TGTGCCTCTAGAGGGACAGGGGGTTACTACGAGCAGTACTTC.

The chain carries TRBV11-1 and TRBJ1-1; TRBD1 is a possible D gene (5 bases). The CDR3 is 15 amino acids. Germline lookup yields CDR1 SGHAT and CDR2 FQDESV (reference sequence). The V gene lost 6 bases and the J gene lost 0 bases, with 14 bases spanning the gap. CDR3 nucleotide sequence: TGTGCCAGCAGTGCGGGGGGTTCATTGAACACTGAAGCTTTCTTT. Its protein product is CASSAGGSLNTEAFF.

This chain connects TRBV9 to TRBJ2-7; 7 bases agree with TRBD1. The CDR3 loop spans 15 amino acids. Unmatched junction bases numbered 7, after V lost 0 bases and J lost 4 bases. Germline V gives CDR1 SGDLS, CDR2 YYNGEE. DNA of the CDR3: TGTGCCAGCAGCGTAGTAGGGGGCCAAGGGTACGAGCAGTACTTC. Encoded protein: CASSVVGGQGYEQYF.

The V and J genes are TRBV7-2 and TRBJ1-3; no clear D. The ends were cut back, 2 bases at V and 4 bases at J, with 6 bases in the middle. CDR1 is SGHTA, CDR2 FQGNSA, per germline. CDR3 length: 13 amino acids. The CDR3 nucleotides are TGTGCCAGCAGCTTAACTCCGGGAAACACCATATATTTT. Translating it yields CASSLTPGNTIYF.

This clone was detected a few times. This chain uses TRBV10-1 with TRBJ2-7; D may be TRBD1 (6 bases). The CDR3 extends over 12 amino acids. Germline V gives CDR1 WNHNN, CDR2 SYGVQD (reference sequence). V shed 3 bases and J shed 9 bases, with 12 bases lying between them. The CDR3 bases are TGCGCCAGCAGTGATCACAGGGTTGTGCAGTACTTC. It encodes CASSDHRVVQYF.

V is TRBV4-1 and J is TRBJ2-7, with 7 bases lining up with TRBD1. There are 15 residues in the CDR3. The germline V gene encodes CDR1 MGHRA and CDR2 YSYEKL. J lost 6 bases, V lost 2 bases, and 10 bases had no gene match. CDR3: CASSQTGQPVGEQYF. Here the CDR3 DNA reads TGCGCCAGCAGCCAAACGGGACAGCCGGTCGGCGAGCAGTACTTC.

The gene calls are TRBV19 and TRBJ2-2; 10 nucleotides agree with TRBD1. V shed 6 bases and J 5 bases; nucleotides not matched to a gene: 15. The CDR3 is 18 amino acids. In germline, CDR1 is LNHDA, CDR2 SQIVND (reference sequence). CDR3 protein: CASRHTDRGLAGTGELFF. Written as DNA, the CDR3 is TGTGCCAGTAGACACACAGACAGGGGGCTTGCGGGAACCGGGGAGCTGTTTTTT.

The chain is built from TRBV5-1 and TRBJ1-2; 8 positions match TRBD1. The CDR3 covers 13 residues. V was clipped by 0 bases and J by 8 bases; unmatched bases: 3. Germline values: CDR1 SGHRS, CDR2 YFSETQ. CDR3: CASSLDPGGGYTF. The CDR3 DNA reads TGCGCCAGCAGCTTGGACCCAGGGGGCGGCTACACCTTC.

This clone was picked up a small number of times. This rearrangement joins TRBV5-1 to TRBJ1-2, with TRBD1 as a possible D gene (6 bases). Germline lookup yields CDR1 SGHRS and CDR2 YFSETQ. This CDR3 has 16 amino acids. V was clipped by 3 bases and J by 0 bases, with 15 bases between them. Here the CDR3 DNA reads TGCGCCAGCAGCTCTGGGGGCGGCACCCCTAACTATGGCTACACCTTC. Encoded protein: CASSSGGGTPNYGYTF. Together with reference TRBV5-1 and TRBJ1-2, the CDR3 gives the full variable domain: KAGVTQTPRYLIKTRGQQVTLSCSPISGHRSVSWYQQTPGQGLQFLFEYFSETQRNKGNFPGRFSGRQFSNSRSEMNVSTLELGDSALYLCASSSGGGTPNYGYTFGSGTRLTVV.